This TCR beta chain appears in the sequencing data of a study of T cell responses to AZD1222 COVID-19 vaccine. For the study at large: Samples with a second dose at about 4 or about 12 weeks were pooled together. Study outcomes and limitations: Per reports, nearly half of all spike-specific TCRs target regions that are unmutated in variants. Clonal diversity was possibly underestimated, and white British individuals and females predominated among donors. Seropositive status at baseline applied to only six AZD1222 recipients.

The CDR3 length is 13 residues. In germline, CDR1 is LGHNA, CDR2 YNFKEQ. Trimming took off 2 bases at V and 8 bases at J, with 10 bases between the two ends. As concerns this clone: Its antigen remains unknown.

Method: immunoSEQ multiplex PCR; TCRdb's copy keeps in-frame clones and lacks some. The table includes roughly 190,000 clones, 80% to 95% detected once. Here the sequenced sample was peripheral blood, taken on day 0 of AZD1222 vaccination. This TCR was recovered from an adult in good health. The chain joins TRBV4-2 to TRBJ2-1; D ambiguous. CDR3 amino acids: CASSQKGVDEQFF. CDR3 nucleotides: TGTGCCAGCAGCCAAAAAGGTGTTGATGAGCAGTTCTTC.